This T cell receptor (beta chain) was profiled in a study of human T cells and chemical hapten exposure. Overall study results and limits: DPC sensitization produced no change in TCRs with frequency above 1 in 1000.

In the case of this clonotype: What it binds is not known.

From germline, CDR1 is GTSNPN and CDR2 SVGIG (reference sequence). The CDR3 length is 16 residues. Trimming took 4 bases from V and 2 from J, leaving 18 bases between them. The authors' total RNA extraction used unfractionated whole blood. In the original workflow: Per-sample TCR counts ranged from roughly 20,000 to 750,000, median roughly 96,000. TCRdb itself ran the 5' RACE reads through MiXCR, one entry per CDR3 protein. TCRdb's processing, not the authors', yielded these V and J calls. The sample records over 95,000 distinct CDR3 sequences, roughly 19% being singletons. The chain joins TRBV30 to TRBJ1-5; D unresolved. The clonotype was recovered from a human donor in good health. The CDR3 nucleotides read TGTGCCTGGACCCCAAGAACTCCCCTCGGCAATCAGCCCCAGCATTTT. Translating gives CAWTPRTPLGNQPQHF.